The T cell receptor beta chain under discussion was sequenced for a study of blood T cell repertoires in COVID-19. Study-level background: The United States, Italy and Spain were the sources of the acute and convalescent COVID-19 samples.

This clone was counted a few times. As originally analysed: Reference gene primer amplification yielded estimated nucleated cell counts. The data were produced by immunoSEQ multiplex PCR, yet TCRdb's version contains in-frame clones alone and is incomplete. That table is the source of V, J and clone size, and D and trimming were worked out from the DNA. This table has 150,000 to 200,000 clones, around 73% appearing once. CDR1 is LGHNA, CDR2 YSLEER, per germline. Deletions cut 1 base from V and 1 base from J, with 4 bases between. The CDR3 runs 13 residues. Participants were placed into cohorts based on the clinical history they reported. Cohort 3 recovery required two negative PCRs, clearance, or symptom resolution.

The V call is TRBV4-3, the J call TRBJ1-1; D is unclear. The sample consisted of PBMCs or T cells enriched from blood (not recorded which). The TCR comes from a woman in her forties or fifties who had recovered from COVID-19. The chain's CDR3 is CASSQGENTEAFF. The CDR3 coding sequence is TGCGCCAGCAGCCAAGGAGAGAACACTGAAGCTTTCTTT.